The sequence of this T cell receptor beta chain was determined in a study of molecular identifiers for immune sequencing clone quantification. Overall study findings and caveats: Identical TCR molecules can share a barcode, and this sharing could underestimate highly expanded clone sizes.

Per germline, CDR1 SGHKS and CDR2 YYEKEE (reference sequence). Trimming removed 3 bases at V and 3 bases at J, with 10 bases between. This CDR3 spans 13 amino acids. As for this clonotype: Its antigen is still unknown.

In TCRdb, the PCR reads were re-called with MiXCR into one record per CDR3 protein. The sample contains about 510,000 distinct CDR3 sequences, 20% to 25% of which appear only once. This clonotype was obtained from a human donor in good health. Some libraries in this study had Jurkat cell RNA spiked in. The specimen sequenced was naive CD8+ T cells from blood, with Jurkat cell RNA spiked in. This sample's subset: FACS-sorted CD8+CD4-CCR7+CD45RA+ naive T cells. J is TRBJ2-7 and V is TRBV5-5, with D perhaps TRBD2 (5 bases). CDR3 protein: CASSSGENYEQYF. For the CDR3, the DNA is TGTGCCAGCAGCTCCGGGGAGAACTACGAGCAGTACTTC.